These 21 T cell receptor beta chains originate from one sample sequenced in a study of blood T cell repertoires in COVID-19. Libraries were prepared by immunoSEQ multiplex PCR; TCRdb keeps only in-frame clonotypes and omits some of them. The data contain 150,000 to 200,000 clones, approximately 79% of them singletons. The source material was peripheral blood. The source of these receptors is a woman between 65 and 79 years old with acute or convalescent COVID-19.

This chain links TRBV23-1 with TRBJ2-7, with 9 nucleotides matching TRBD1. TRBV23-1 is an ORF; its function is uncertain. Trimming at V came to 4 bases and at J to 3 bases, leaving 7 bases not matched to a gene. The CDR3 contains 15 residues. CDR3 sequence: CASSRRTGEYYEQYF. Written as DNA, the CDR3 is TGCGCCAGCAGTCGAAGGACAGGGGAATACTACGAGCAGTACTTC.

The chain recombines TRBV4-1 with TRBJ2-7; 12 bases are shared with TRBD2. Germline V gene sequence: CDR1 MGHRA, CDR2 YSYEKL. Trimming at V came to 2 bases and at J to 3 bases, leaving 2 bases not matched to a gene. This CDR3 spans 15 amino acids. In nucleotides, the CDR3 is TGCGCCAGCAGCCAACCGACTAGCGGGAGCTACGAGCAGTACTTC. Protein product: CASSQPTSGSYEQYF.

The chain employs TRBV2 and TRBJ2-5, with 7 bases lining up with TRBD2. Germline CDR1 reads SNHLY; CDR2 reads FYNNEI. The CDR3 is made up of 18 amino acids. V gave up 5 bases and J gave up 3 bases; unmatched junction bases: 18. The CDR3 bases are TGTGCCAGCAGTCTGGGAGGGACTTACCAATTCGAAAAAGAGACCCAGTACTTC. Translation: CASSLGGTYQFEKETQYF.

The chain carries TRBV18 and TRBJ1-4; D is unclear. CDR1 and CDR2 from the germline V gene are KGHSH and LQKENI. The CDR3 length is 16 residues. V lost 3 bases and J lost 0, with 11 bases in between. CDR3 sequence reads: CASSPGQLATNEKLFF. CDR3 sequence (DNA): TGTGCCAGCTCACCTGGTCAACTTGCAACTAATGAAAAACTGTTTTTT.

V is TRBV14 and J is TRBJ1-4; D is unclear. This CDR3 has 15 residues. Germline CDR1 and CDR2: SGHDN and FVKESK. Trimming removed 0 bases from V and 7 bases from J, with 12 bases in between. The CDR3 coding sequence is TGTGCCAGCAGCCAAGAGGGCAGGAGGACTGAAAAACTGTTTTTT. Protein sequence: CASSQEGRRTEKLFF. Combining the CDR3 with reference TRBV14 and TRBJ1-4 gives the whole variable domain EAGVTQFPSHSVIEKGQTVTLRCDPISGHDNLYWYRRVMGKEIKFLLHFVKESKQDESGMPNNRFLAERTGGTYSTLKVQPAELEDSGVYFCASSQEGRRTEKLFFGSGTQLSVL.

The CDR3 nucleotides read TGTGCCAGCAGTTCGGTGCGGGTGGCCACGCAGTATTTT. Protein: CASSSVRVATQYF. V gene TRBV5-8 combines with J gene TRBJ2-3, with D possibly TRBD2 on 5 matching bases. V was trimmed by 5 bases and J by 9 bases, leaving 16 bases between them. Looked up from germline, CDR1 is SGHTS and CDR2 is YDEGEE. This CDR3 has 13 residues.

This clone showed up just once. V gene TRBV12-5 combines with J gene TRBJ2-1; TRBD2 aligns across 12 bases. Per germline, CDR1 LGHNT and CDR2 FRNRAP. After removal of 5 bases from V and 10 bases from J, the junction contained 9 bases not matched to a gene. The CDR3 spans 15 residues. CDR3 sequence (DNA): TGTGCTAGTGGTCCGGGGACTAGCGGGTCGGGGGAGCAGTTCTTC. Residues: CASGPGTSGSGEQFF.

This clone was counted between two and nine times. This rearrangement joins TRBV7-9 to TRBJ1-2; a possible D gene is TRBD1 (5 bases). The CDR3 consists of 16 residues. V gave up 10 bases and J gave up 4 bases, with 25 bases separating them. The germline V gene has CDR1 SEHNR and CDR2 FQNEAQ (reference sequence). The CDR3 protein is CATSDDLTDTGYGYTF. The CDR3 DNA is TGTGCCACCTCAGACGACTTAACCGACACAGGCTATGGCTACACCTTC.

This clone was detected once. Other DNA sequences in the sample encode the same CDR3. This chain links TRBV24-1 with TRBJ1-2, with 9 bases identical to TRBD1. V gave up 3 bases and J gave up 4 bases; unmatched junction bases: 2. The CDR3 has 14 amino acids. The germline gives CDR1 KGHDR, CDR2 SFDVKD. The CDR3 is CATSDPGQGYGYTF. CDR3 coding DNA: TGTGCCACCAGTGATCCGGGACAGGGCTATGGCTACACCTTC.

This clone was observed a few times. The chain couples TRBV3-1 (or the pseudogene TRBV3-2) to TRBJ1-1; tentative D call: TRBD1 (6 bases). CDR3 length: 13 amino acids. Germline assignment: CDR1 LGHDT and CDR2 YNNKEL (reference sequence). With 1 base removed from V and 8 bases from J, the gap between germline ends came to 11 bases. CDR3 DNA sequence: TGTGCCAGCAGCCAAGGAGGGGGAAGAGAAGCTTTCTTT. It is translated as CASSQGGGREAFF.

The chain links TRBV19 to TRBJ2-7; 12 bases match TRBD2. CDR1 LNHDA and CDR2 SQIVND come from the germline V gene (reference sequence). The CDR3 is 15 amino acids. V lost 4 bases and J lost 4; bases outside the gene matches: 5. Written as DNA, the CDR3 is TGTGCCAGTAGTACGAAACTAGCGGGAGGTTACGAGCAGTACTTC. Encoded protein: CASSTKLAGGYEQYF.

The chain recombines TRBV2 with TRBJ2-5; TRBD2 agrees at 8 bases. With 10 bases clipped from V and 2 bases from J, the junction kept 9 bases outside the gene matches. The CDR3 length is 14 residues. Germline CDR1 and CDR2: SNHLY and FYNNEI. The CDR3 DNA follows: TGTGCCATCACGACGCGGGGGGATCAAGAGACCCAGTACTTC. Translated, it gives CAITTRGDQETQYF. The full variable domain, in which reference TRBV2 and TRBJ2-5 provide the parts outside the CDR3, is EPEVTQTPSHQVTQMGQEVILRCVPISNHLYFYWYRQILGQKVEFLVSFYNNEISEKSEIFDDQFSVERPDGSNFTLKIRSTKLEDSAMYFCAITTRGDQETQYFGPGTRLLVL.

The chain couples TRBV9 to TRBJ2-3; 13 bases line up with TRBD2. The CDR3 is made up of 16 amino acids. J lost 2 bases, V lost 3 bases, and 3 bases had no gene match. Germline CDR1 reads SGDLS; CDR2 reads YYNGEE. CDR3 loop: CASSAGLAGVTDTQYF. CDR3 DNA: TGTGCCAGCAGCGCTGGACTAGCGGGGGTCACAGATACGCAGTATTTT.

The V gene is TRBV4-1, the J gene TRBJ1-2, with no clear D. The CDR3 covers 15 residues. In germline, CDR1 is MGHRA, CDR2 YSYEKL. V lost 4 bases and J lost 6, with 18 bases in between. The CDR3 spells CASSLWPRSEDGYTF. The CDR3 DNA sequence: TGCGCCAGCAGCCTTTGGCCCAGGTCGGAAGATGGCTACACCTTC.

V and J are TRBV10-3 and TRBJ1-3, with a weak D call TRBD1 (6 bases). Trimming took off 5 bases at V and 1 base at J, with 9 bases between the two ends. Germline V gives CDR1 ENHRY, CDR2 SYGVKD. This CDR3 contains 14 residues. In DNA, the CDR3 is TGTGCCATCAGTTTAGGACAGTCTGGAAACACCATATATTTT. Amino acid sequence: CAISLGQSGNTIYF.

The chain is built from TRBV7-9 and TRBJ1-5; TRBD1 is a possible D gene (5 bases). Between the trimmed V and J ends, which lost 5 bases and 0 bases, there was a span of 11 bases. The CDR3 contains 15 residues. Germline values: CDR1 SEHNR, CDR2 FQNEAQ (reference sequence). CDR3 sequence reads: CASSPGEGSNQPQHF. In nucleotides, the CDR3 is TGTGCCAGCAGCCCGGGGGAGGGTAGCAATCAGCCCCAGCATTTT.

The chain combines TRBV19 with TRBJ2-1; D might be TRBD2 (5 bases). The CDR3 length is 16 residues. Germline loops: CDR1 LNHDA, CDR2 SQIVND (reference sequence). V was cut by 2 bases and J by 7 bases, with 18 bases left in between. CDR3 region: CASSIRGPVEQNEQFF. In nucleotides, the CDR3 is TGTGCCAGTAGTATACGAGGGCCAGTAGAACAGAATGAGCAGTTCTTC.

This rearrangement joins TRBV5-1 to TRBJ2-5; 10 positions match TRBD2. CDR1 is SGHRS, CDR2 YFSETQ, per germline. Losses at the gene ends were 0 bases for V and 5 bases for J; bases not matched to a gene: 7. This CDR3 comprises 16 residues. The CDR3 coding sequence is TGCGCCAGCAGCTTGGTAGTAGCGGGAGGCGGGGAGACCCAGTACTTC. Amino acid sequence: CASSLVVAGGGETQYF. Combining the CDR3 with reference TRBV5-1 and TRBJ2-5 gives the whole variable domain KAGVTQTPRYLIKTRGQQVTLSCSPISGHRSVSWYQQTPGQGLQFLFEYFSETQRNKGNFPGRFSGRQFSNSRSEMNVSTLELGDSALYLCASSLVVAGGGETQYFGPGTRLLVL.

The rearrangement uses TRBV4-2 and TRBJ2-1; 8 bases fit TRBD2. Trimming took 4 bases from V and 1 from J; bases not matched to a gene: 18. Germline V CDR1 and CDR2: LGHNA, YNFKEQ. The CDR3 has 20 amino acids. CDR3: CASSPSPPAGVVHSYNEQFF. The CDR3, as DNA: TGTGCCAGCAGCCCATCCCCCCCAGCGGGGGTAGTTCATTCCTACAATGAGCAGTTCTTC.

The CDR3: CASSPTTSGSPNEQFF. CDR3 sequence (DNA): TGTGCCAGCAGTCCGACGACTAGCGGGTCTCCCAATGAGCAGTTCTTC. The chain combines TRBV2 with TRBJ2-1; TRBD2 matches 10 bases. J lost 6 bases, V lost 5 bases, and 10 bases had no gene match. CDR1 and CDR2 from the germline V gene are SNHLY and FYNNEI. The CDR3 sequence is 16 residues long.

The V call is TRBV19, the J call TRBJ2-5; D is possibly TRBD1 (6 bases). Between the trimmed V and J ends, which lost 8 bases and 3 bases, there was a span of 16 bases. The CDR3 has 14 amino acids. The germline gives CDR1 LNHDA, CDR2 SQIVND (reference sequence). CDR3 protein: CASGQQHQKETQYF. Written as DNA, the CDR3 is TGTGCCAGTGGACAGCAGCACCAAAAAGAGACCCAGTACTTC. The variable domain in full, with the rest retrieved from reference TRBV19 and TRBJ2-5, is DGGITQSPKYLFRKEGQNVTLSCEQNLNHDAMYWYRQDPGQGLRLIYYSQIVNDFQKGDIAEGYSVSREKKESFPLTVTSAQKNPTAFYLCASGQQHQKETQYFGPGTRLLVL.